A selection of T cell receptor beta chains follows, all from one sample in a study of CD8 T cells in ankylosing spondylitis. TCRdb ran MiXCR on the 5' RACE reads and lists one entry per CDR3 protein. The sample lists about 230,000 distinct CDR3 sequences; approximately 7.6% were seen once. Sequenced: blood, either unsorted or a sorted T cell fraction (not recorded which). Receptor source: a female donor with ankylosing spondylitis or in good health (not recorded which). CDR3s include the opening cysteine and the closing phenylalanine or tryptophan. The D gene is left open where the match is weak. Expanded clones get a size class; other rows say once, few or many, or leave the size out.

len	v_gene	j_gene	abundance	d_gene	CDR3nt	CDR3aa
13	TRBV20-1	TRBJ2-7	many	TRBD1	TGCAGTGCTGATCGACAGGGTAGCTACGAGCAGTACTTC	CSADRQGSYEQYF
17	TRBV5-1	TRBJ2-3	many	TRBD2	TGCGCCAGCAGCTTGGGGGGACTAGCAGACTCCACAGATACGCAGTATTTT	CASSLGGLADSTDTQYF
13	TRBV9	TRBJ2-7	many	-	TGTGCCAGCAGCGTACGCACGAACTACGAGCAGTACTTC	CASSVRTNYEQYF
15	TRBV5-6	TRBJ2-1	many	-	TGTGCCAGCAGCCTAGACTACTTCTCCTACAATGAGCAGTTCTTC	CASSLDYFSYNEQFF
14	TRBV20-1	TRBJ2-5	-	-	TGCAGTGCTAGGCCTTTGAGCGTCCAAGAGACCCAGTACTTC	CSARPLSVQETQYF
12	TRBV4-1	TRBJ1-1	many	-	TGCGCCAGCAGCCAAGAATTGGGGGGAGCTTTCTTT	CASSQELGGAFF
14	TRBV6-1	TRBJ1-3	many	-	TGTGCCAGCGGGTTGAGGATGAGTGGAAACACCATATATTTT	CASGLRMSGNTIYF
16	TRBV7-9	TRBJ1-1	many	TRBD1	TGTGCCAGCAGCCCGGGGGGGACAGGGGAAAGCACTGAAGCTTTCTTT	CASSPGGTGESTEAFF
12	TRBV12-3/TRBV12-4	TRBJ1-5	-	TRBD1	TGTGCCAGCAGGGGACAGAATCAAGCCCAGCATTTT	CASRGQNQAQHF
13	TRBV10-2	TRBJ2-5	many	TRBD2	TGCGCCAGCAGAGTAGCGGGATCGGAGACCCAGTACTTC	CASRVAGSETQYF
14	TRBV11-2	TRBJ2-7	few	TRBD1	TGTGCCAGCAGCCGGGACAGGAAACTCTACGAGCAGTACTTC	CASSRDRKLYEQYF
15	TRBV5-1	TRBJ2-7	many	TRBD1	TGCGCCAGCAGCTTGGATGGGACAGGGGTTGAAGAGCAGTACTTC	CASSLDGTGVEEQYF
13	TRBV6-2/TRBV6-3	TRBJ2-7	many	-	TGTGCCAGCACCTCTTGGGACGCCTGGGAGCAGTACTTC	CASTSWDAWEQYF
16	TRBV6-2/TRBV6-3	TRBJ1-2	-	-	TGTGCCAGCAGTTACTCATGGGGAAGCCGCGCGAGTGGCTACACCTTC	CASSYSWGSRASGYTF
13	TRBV7-8	TRBJ2-1	-	-	TGTGCCAGCAGCTTAGTCCAGAACAATGAGCAGTTCTTC	CASSLVQNNEQFF
17	TRBV27	TRBJ2-5	many	TRBD2	TGTGCCAGCAGTTCATCGACTAGCGGGAGGGTCTACCAGACCCAGTACTTC	CASSSSTSGRVYQTQYF
15	TRBV4-3	TRBJ2-2	many	-	TGCGCCAGCAGCCAAGAAGAGGTTTGGACCGGGGAGCTGTTTTTT	CASSQEEVWTGELFF
17	TRBV20-1	TRBJ2-6	once	TRBD1	TGCAGCTTCTCGGGACAGGCTCGGGGGACTGGGGCCAACGTCCTGACTTTC	CSFSGQARGTGANVLTF
15	TRBV6-5	TRBJ2-3	many	TRBD2	TGTGCCAGCAGTTTTAGCGGGCGTAGCACAGATACGCAGTATTTT	CASSFSGRSTDTQYF
17	TRBV5-1	TRBJ1-1	many	-	TGCGCCAGCAGACCGCCGGGCCCTACTTTACGGAACACTGAAGCTTTCTTT	CASRPPGPTLRNTEAFF
14	TRBV7-2	TRBJ2-1	-	TRBD2	TGTGCCAGCAGCTTTAGCGGGAGGATAAATGAGCAGTTCTTC	CASSFSGRINEQFF